These 30 T cell receptor beta chains were all obtained from the same sample, sequenced in a study of T cell clonotyping in hematopoietic cell transplantation. TCRdb's copy holds only in-frame clones and misses some; the assay was immunoSEQ multiplex PCR. There are about 5,700 clones in the sample; 70% to 80% occur only once, and under 35% lies in the top ten. The material sequenced was PBMCs, taken 100 days after allogeneic stem cell transplant. The source of these receptors is a male patient between 45 and 59 years old who had an allogeneic stem cell transplant from an unrelated donor, so the T cells may come from the graft donor. Some clones in this sample may be carry-over from other donors' samples.

V gene TRBV7-7 combines with J gene TRBJ2-6; the D is unclear. From germline, CDR1 is SSHAT and CDR2 FNYEAQ (reference sequence). The CDR3 runs 16 residues. V lost 5 bases to trimming and J lost 4 bases, with 15 bases between them. Written as DNA, the CDR3 is TGTGCCAGCAGCCCGACGGAGAGTGCCGGGGCCAACGTCCTGACTTTC. The encoded protein is CASSPTESAGANVLTF.

This clone appeared once. The chain carries TRBV29-1 and TRBJ2-5; unclear D gene. Germline CDR1 SQVTM, CDR2 ANQGSEA. The V end was cut by 4 bases, the J end by 2 bases, with 11 bases between. The CDR3 extends over 13 amino acids. CDR3 DNA: TGCAGCGTTGGAATCGGAGCACAAGAGACCCAGTACTTC. The encoded protein is CSVGIGAQETQYF.

This clone was observed a few times. The chain uses TRBV28 and TRBJ2-7; no definite D call. The CDR3 runs to 12 residues. The ends were cut back, 3 bases at V and 6 bases at J, with 9 bases in the middle. Germline V gives CDR1 MDHEN, CDR2 SYDVKM. As DNA, the CDR3 is TGTGCCAGCAGTTTCCTTGGGCTCGAGCAGTACTTC. This codes for CASSFLGLEQYF. Together with reference TRBV28 and TRBJ2-7, the CDR3 gives the full variable domain: DVKVTQSSRYLVKRTGEKVFLECVQDMDHENMFWYRQDPGLGLRLIYFSYDVKMKEKGDIPEGYSVSREKKERFSLILESASTNQTSMYLCASSFLGLEQYFGPGTRLTVT.

This clone showed up just a few times. This chain uses TRBV19 with TRBJ1-5; weak D call: TRBD1 (5 bases). V lost 6 bases and J 4 bases, leaving 13 bases between the germline ends. Germline V gene lookup returns CDR1 LNHDA and CDR2 SQIVND (reference sequence). This CDR3 is 14 amino acids long. The CDR3 loop reads CASRQGSFNQPQHF. Written as DNA, the CDR3 is TGTGCCAGTAGGCAGGGATCGTTTAATCAGCCCCAGCATTTT.

This clone was detected only once. This chain links TRBV6-1 with TRBJ2-5; D perhaps matches TRBD2 (5 bases). Between the trimmed V and J ends, which lost 5 bases and 4 bases, there was a span of 17 bases. Germline CDR1 reads MNHNS; CDR2 reads SASEGT. The CDR3 contains 15 residues. CDR3 region: CASSRLPPFLETQYF. As DNA, the CDR3 is TGTGCCAGCAGTAGACTACCTCCCTTTTTAGAGACCCAGTACTTC.

The chain joins TRBV2 to TRBJ1-2, with a weak D call TRBD1 (5 bases). Trimming stripped 11 bases from V and 2 bases from J, with 15 bases between. Germline values: CDR1 SNHLY, CDR2 FYNNEI. CDR3 length: 13 residues. CDR3 loop: CAVRKGTNYGYTF. The CDR3 DNA follows: TGTGCCGTACGGAAGGGGACCAACTATGGCTACACCTTC. Supplemented by reference TRBV2 and TRBJ1-2, the full variable domain reads EPEVTQTPSHQVTQMGQEVILRCVPISNHLYFYWYRQILGQKVEFLVSFYNNEISEKSEIFDDQFSVERPDGSNFTLKIRSTKLEDSAMYFCAVRKGTNYGYTFGSGTRLTVV.

J is TRBJ1-5 and V is TRBV6-5; 7 nucleotides line up with TRBD1. Trimming cost V 5 bases and J 4 bases; bases outside gene matches: 2. Looked up from germline, CDR1 is MNHEY and CDR2 is SVGAGI. CDR3 length equals 13 residues. This CDR3 is CASSPDRNQPQHF. The DNA for the CDR3 is TGTGCCAGCAGTCCGGACAGGAATCAGCCCCAGCATTTT.

This chain connects TRBV27 to TRBJ2-7, with 8 bases fitting TRBD1. This CDR3 has 14 amino acids. V was clipped by 6 bases and J by 3 bases; unmatched bases: 7. CDR1 MNHEY and CDR2 SMNVEV come from the germline V gene (reference sequence). The chain's CDR3 is CASRIGQGDYEQYF. The CDR3 nucleotides read TGTGCCAGCAGAATTGGACAGGGAGACTACGAGCAGTACTTC.

This clone was counted a few times. Other DNA sequences in this specimen translate into the identical CDR3. V is TRBV5-1 and J is TRBJ2-7; D ambiguous. Germline assignment: CDR1 SGHRS and CDR2 YFSETQ. CDR3 length: 11 amino acids. V gave up 3 bases and J gave up 3 bases, with 4 bases separating them. The CDR3 spells CASSSSYEQYF. In DNA form, the CDR3 reads TGCGCCAGCAGCTCGAGCTACGAGCAGTACTTC.

This rearrangement joins TRBV6-1 to TRBJ1-5; D is perhaps TRBD1 (5 bases). The CDR3 totals 15 residues. Trimming left V 2 bases short and J 5 bases short, with 13 bases between. CDR1 and CDR2 from the germline V gene are MNHNS and SASEGT. CDR3 nucleotide sequence: TGTGCCAGCAGTGAATGGGCAGGGCGGGATCAGCCCCAGCATTTT. Protein sequence: CASSEWAGRDQPQHF.

This chain uses TRBV19 with TRBJ2-3, with D perhaps matching TRBD2 (6 bases). The CDR3 length is 14 residues. With 3 bases removed from V and 2 bases from J, the gap between germline ends came to 9 bases. Germline V gives CDR1 LNHDA, CDR2 SQIVND (reference sequence). The CDR3 sequence is CASSISGPTDTQYF. For the CDR3, the DNA is TGTGCCAGTAGTATTAGCGGCCCCACAGATACGCAGTATTTT.

The V and J genes are TRBV5-4 and TRBJ1-3; tentatively, D is TRBD1 (5 bases). CDR3 length equals 15 residues. Germline loops: CDR1 SGHNT, CDR2 YYREEE (reference sequence). V dropped 2 bases and J dropped 2 bases, with 11 bases sitting between them. CDR3 sequence (DNA): TGTGCCAGCAGCTTCGAGGCAGGGACTGGAAACACCATATATTTT. Its protein product is CASSFEAGTGNTIYF.

The chain recombines TRBV5-6 with TRBJ2-3; D call uncertain. This CDR3 spans 15 amino acids. The germline V gene has CDR1 SGHDT and CDR2 YYEEEE. Between the trimmed V and J ends, which lost 2 bases and 0 bases, there was a span of 10 bases. CDR3 nucleotides: TGTGCCAGCAGCTTTACACGGGTCAGCACAGATACGCAGTATTTT. Encoded protein: CASSFTRVSTDTQYF.

This clone was found a few times. The V call is TRBV29-1, the J call TRBJ1-2, with 7 positions matching TRBD1. Germline loops: CDR1 SQVTM, CDR2 ANQGSEA. The CDR3 runs 13 residues. V shed 4 bases and J 3 bases; nucleotides not matched to a gene: 5. The CDR3 bases are TGCAGCGTTGCCAACAGGGGTGACTATGGCTACACCTTC. This codes for CSVANRGDYGYTF.

V is TRBV6-1 and J is TRBJ2-5, with D perhaps matching TRBD1 or TRBD2 (5 bases each). V lost 4 bases and J 5 bases, leaving 8 bases between the germline ends. Germline loops: CDR1 MNHNS, CDR2 SASEGT. The CDR3 covers 12 residues. The CDR3 reads CASSVEGETQYF. CDR3 DNA: TGTGCCAGCAGTGTCGAGGGGGAGACCCAGTACTTC.

The rearrangement links TRBV27 to TRBJ2-5, with D possibly being TRBD1 (5 bases). The J call could be wrong; TRBJ2-7 is a better fit for the DNA end. The germline gives CDR1 MNHEY, CDR2 SMNVEV (reference sequence). The length of the CDR3 is 17 residues. CDR3 coding DNA: TGTGCCAGCAGCCTCTGTATCCCCAGGGTGCGCTCCTACGAGCAGTACTTC. It yields the protein CASSLCIPRVRSYEQYF.

The J gene is TRBJ1-4, the V gene TRBV6-6, with D possibly TRBD1 on 6 matching bases. The length of the CDR3 is 15 residues. V was pared by 4 bases and J by 8 bases, with 17 bases between. Germline CDR1 and CDR2: MNHNY and SVGAGI (reference sequence). The CDR3 coding sequence is TGTGCCAGCAGTTCGAAACTTCCTAGGGGGGAAAAACTGTTTTTT. It specifies CASSSKLPRGEKLFF.

The CDR3 DNA is TGTGCCTGGTCGTGGGAAGGATACCAAGAGACCCAGTACTTC. Translation: CAWSWEGYQETQYF. This rearrangement joins TRBV30 to TRBJ2-5; D gene ambiguous. The V gene's germline CDR1 is GTSNPN and CDR2 SVGIG (reference sequence). This CDR3 region has 14 residues. The V gene lost 5 bases and the J gene lost 0 bases, with 13 bases spanning the gap.

The chain joins TRBV30 to TRBJ1-6; 9 bases are a match to TRBD1. CDR3 length: 14 amino acids. The J segment lost 9 bases and the V segment lost 3 bases, leaving 6 bases of the junction unmatched. The germline V gene has CDR1 GTSNPN and CDR2 SVGIG (reference sequence). CDR3 nucleotide sequence: TGTGCCTGGAGCCCGGGACAGGGAGGTTCACCCCTCCACTTT. The encoded protein is CAWSPGQGGSPLHF. The entire variable domain, with the rest obtained from reference TRBV30 and TRBJ1-6, is as follows: SQTIHQWPATLVQPVGSPLSLECTVEGTSNPNLYWYRQAAGRGLQLLFYSVGIGQISSEVPQNLSASRPQDRQFILSSKKLLLSDSGFYLCAWSPGQGGSPLHFGNGTRLTVT.

The chain combines TRBV7-8 with TRBJ2-7; 7 bases are shared with TRBD1. The CDR3 consists of 13 residues. Trimming at V came to 4 bases and at J to 5 bases, leaving 5 bases not matched to a gene. Germline CDR1 reads SGHVS; CDR2 reads FQNEAQ. The CDR3 DNA reads as TGTGCCAGCAGCTCGGACAGGCTGCACGAGCAGTACTTC. Its protein is CASSSDRLHEQYF.

A few counts support this clone. DNA for the CDR3: TGTGCCAGCAGCCCGACTAGCGGCCAATACGAGCAGTACTTC. This encodes CASSPTSGQYEQYF. The chain has TRBV28 and TRBJ2-7, with 9 nucleotides matching TRBD2. V lost 6 bases, J lost 4 bases, and 7 bases stayed unmatched. This CDR3 has 14 residues. Germline CDR1 reads MDHEN; CDR2 reads SYDVKM.

J is TRBJ2-5 and V is TRBV5-5; 7 nucleotides line up with TRBD1. J was trimmed by 2 bases and V by 7 bases; bases with no gene match: 8. Germline V gene sequence: CDR1 SGHKS, CDR2 YYEKEE (reference sequence). This CDR3 has 14 amino acids. The CDR3 reads CASWIRQGQETQYF. CDR3 in DNA: TGTGCCAGCTGGATACGACAGGGTCAAGAGACCCAGTACTTC.

V gene TRBV4-3 combines with J gene TRBJ1-5; D is unresolved. The CDR3 loop spans 8 amino acids. CDR1 is LGHNA, CDR2 YSLEER, per germline. Deletions cut 9 bases from V and 9 bases from J, with 3 bases between. In DNA, the CDR3 is TGCGCCAGGTGGCCCCAGCATTTT. This encodes CARWPQHF.

This clone was recorded once. The chain recombines TRBV5-4 with TRBJ1-4; D possibly corresponds to TRBD1 (5 bases). The CDR3 spans 15 residues. The germline gives CDR1 SGHNT, CDR2 YYREEE (reference sequence). Between the trimmed V and J ends, which lost 4 bases and 0 bases, there was a span of 10 bases. DNA of the CDR3: TGTGCCAGCAGCCAGACAGTGGCAACTAATGAAAAACTGTTTTTT. It translates to CASSQTVATNEKLFF.

The rearrangement links TRBV5-6 to TRBJ2-3, with D maybe TRBD2 (5 bases). The germline gives CDR1 SGHDT, CDR2 YYEEEE. Trimming shortened V by 1 base and J by 5 bases, and 11 bases separated the two germline ends. The length of the CDR3 is 14 residues. The CDR3 sequence is CASSLSGRGDTQYF. Here the CDR3 DNA reads TGTGCCAGCAGCTTGAGCGGACGGGGAGATACGCAGTATTTT.

This chain joins TRBV7-3 and TRBJ2-1; the D gene is possibly TRBD2 (5 bases). The CDR3 loop spans 14 amino acids. Germline values: CDR1 SGHTA, CDR2 FQGTGA. Trimming cost V 0 bases and J 4 bases, with 7 bases left between them. Written as DNA, the CDR3 is TGTGCCAGCAGCTTAACCAGAGGGTACAATGAGCAGTTCTTC. Translated: CASSLTRGYNEQFF.

This clone was observed a handful of times. The chain carries TRBV2 and TRBJ1-5, with TRBD1 identical over 9 bases. The germline V gene encodes CDR1 SNHLY and CDR2 FYNNEI. The CDR3 is made up of 14 amino acids. After removal of 5 bases from V and 5 bases from J, the junction contained 4 bases not matched to a gene. CDR3 residues: CASSTGTGYQPQHF. In DNA form, the CDR3 reads TGTGCCAGCAGTACCGGGACAGGGTATCAGCCCCAGCATTTT.

By sample share, this clone is large. V gene TRBV19 combines with J gene TRBJ1-5, with no clear D. Germline CDR1 LNHDA, CDR2 SQIVND (reference sequence). This CDR3 contains 15 residues. V was clipped by 1 base and J by 6 bases, with 13 bases between them. CDR3 nucleotides: TGTGCCAGTAGTATAGGTCTTCGCGGGGTTCAGCCCCAGCATTTT. This encodes CASSIGLRGVQPQHF. The whole variable domain, remainder taken from reference TRBV19 and TRBJ1-5, is DGGITQSPKYLFRKEGQNVTLSCEQNLNHDAMYWYRQDPGQGLRLIYYSQIVNDFQKGDIAEGYSVSREKKESFPLTVTSAQKNPTAFYLCASSIGLRGVQPQHFGDGTRLSIL.

This clone was observed a few times. This sequence joins TRBV30 and TRBJ1-5, with TRBD1 as a possible D gene (5 bases). Trimming stripped 5 bases from V and 6 bases from J, with 14 bases between. CDR1 and CDR2 (germline): GTSNPN, SVGIG (reference sequence). The CDR3 is 13 residues long. CDR3 nucleotides: TGTGCCTGGGATCAGGGTGGAGGTCAGCCCCAGCATTTT. It yields the protein CAWDQGGGQPQHF.

The genes are TRBV2 and TRBJ1-5; D gene ambiguous. The germline V gene has CDR1 SNHLY and CDR2 FYNNEI. V lost 3 bases and J lost 0, with 9 bases in between. The CDR3 is 15 amino acids. The CDR3 here is CASSEGFHSNQPQHF. CDR3 DNA: TGTGCCAGCAGTGAGGGATTCCATAGCAATCAGCCCCAGCATTTT.